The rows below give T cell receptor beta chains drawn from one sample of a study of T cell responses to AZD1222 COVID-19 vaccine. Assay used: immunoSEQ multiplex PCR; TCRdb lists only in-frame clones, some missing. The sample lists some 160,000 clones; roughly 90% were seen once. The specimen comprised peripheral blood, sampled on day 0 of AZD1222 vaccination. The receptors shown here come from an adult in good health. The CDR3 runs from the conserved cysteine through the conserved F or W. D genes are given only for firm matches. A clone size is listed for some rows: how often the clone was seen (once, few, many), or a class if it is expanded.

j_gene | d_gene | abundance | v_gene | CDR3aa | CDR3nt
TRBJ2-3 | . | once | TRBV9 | CASSVVRGATDTQYF | TGTGCCAGCAGCGTAGTTCGCGGCGCCACAGATACGCAGTATTTT
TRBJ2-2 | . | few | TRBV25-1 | CASTGDLNTGELFF | TGTGCCAGTACCGGGGACCTGAACACCGGGGAGCTGTTTTTT
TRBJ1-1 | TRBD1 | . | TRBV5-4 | CASSSNRGGARGTEAFF | TGTGCCAGCAGCTCTAACAGGGGGGGCGCGAGGGGCACTGAAGCTTTCTTT
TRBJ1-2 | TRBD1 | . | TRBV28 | CASANRDRAIYGYTF | TGTGCCAGCGCGAACCGGGACAGGGCTATCTATGGCTACACCTTC
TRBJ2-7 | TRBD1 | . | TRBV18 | CASSPGTGLDEQYF | TGTGCCAGCTCACCAGGGACAGGGCTTGACGAGCAGTACTTC
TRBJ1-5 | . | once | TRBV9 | CASSVDAIGQPQHF | TGTGCCAGCAGCGTAGACGCCATTGGTCAGCCCCAGCATTTT
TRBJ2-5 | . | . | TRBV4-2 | CASSQEGDKQETQYF | TGTGCCAGCAGCCAAGAGGGGGACAAACAAGAGACCCAGTACTTC
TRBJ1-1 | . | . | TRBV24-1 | CATKTNTEAFF | TGTGCCACCAAAACCAACACTGAAGCTTTCTTT
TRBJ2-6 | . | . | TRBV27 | CASSPWTGSGANVLTF | TGTGCCAGCAGTCCTTGGACGGGCTCTGGGGCCAACGTCCTGACTTTC
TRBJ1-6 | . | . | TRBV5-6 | CASSSHGEGTYNSPLHF | TGTGCCAGCAGCTCCCACGGGGAGGGCACCTATAATTCACCCCTCCACTTT
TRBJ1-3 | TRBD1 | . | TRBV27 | CASSLSGTASSGNTIYF | TGTGCCAGCAGTTTATCAGGGACAGCGAGCTCTGGAAACACCATATATTTT
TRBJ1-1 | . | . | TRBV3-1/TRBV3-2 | CASSPGFLTEAFF | TGTGCCAGCAGTCCAGGATTCCTCACTGAAGCTTTCTTT
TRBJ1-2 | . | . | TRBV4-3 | CASSQDQFEISYGYTF | TGCGCCAGCAGCCAAGATCAATTCGAGATATCGTATGGCTACACCTTC
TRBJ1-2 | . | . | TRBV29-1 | CSVGLTGYTF | TGCAGCGTTGGCTTAACCGGCTACACCTTC